This record looks at one T cell receptor (beta chain) sequence and its context. Its antigen is undetermined. The conserved closing phenylalanine or tryptophan is absent in this CDR3, likely reflecting a read error. No DNA is shown, since the ends of the CDR3 on it are uncertain; the CDR3 is the one TCRdb lists. The CDR3 length is 13 residues, termini included. This entry belongs to a study of blood T cells in healthy people across ages. Overall study findings and caveats: The CMV status of each donor remained undetermined, and this could have confounded shifts in expanded clonotypes. Diversity was estimated from one million T cells, and these estimates were considered underestimates.

Sample-barcoded 5' priming and a J-beta primer mix drove a second PCR of roughly 7 to 11 cycles. CDR3-containing paired-end reads numbering at least 2.5 million came from each sample. Via MiXCR, TCRdb re-called the 5' RACE reads, giving one row per CDR3 protein. The sample consists of 750,000 to 950,000 distinct CDR3 sequences, approximately 32% of them appearing once. The sample also formed part of further work on T cells of mothers and their children.

This chain joins TRBV21-1 and TRBJ2-7; the table's D call TRBD2 went unverified against the DNA. TRBV21-1 counts as a pseudogene. Sequencing input: blood. The receptor comes from a woman in her 40s in good health. CDR3 residues: CASSKKLDQEQYL.